This is a list of T cell receptor beta chains from one sample in a study of vaccination effects on CD4 cells after COVID-19. Sequenced by immunoSEQ multiplex PCR; TCRdb stores in-frame clones only, minus some. The sample has around 41,000 clones, around 78% seen once. For these TCRs, the target antigens are not known. This sample comprised CD4+ T cells from PBMCs cultured with SARS-CoV-2 spike peptides, obtained before COVID-19 vaccination. Source of these receptors: a human donor who received a COVID-19 vaccine. Both conserved end residues are part of each CDR3. The D gene is left open where the match is weak. Only some rows state a clone size, as once, few, many or a class for expanded clones.

V: TRBV6-5
J: TRBJ2-3
size: -
D: TRBD2
DNA: TGTGCCAGCAGGCTACTAGCGAGTGGCACAGATACGCAGTATTTT
CDR3: CASRLLASGTDTQYF

V: TRBV29-1
J: TRBJ1-1
size: -
D: -
DNA: TGCAGCGTAAAGGGAGGGGGGGACACTGAAGCTTTCTTT
CDR3: CSVKGGGDTEAFF

V: TRBV7-2
J: TRBJ1-5
size: few
D: TRBD1
DNA: TGTGCCAGCAGCTACCGGGACAGGGACCAGCCCCAGCATTTT
CDR3: CASSYRDRDQPQHF

V: TRBV4-3
J: TRBJ1-3
size: -
D: -
DNA: TGCGCCAGCAGCCAAGAGAAAGGAGCTGGAAACACCATATATTTT
CDR3: CASSQEKGAGNTIYF

V: TRBV24-1
J: TRBJ2-3
size: -
D: -
DNA: TGTGCCACCAGCTTGACCGCCACAGATACGCAGTATTTT
CDR3: CATSLTATDTQYF

V: TRBV3-1/TRBV3-2
J: TRBJ1-1
size: few
D: -
DNA: TGTGCCAGCAGCCCCCATACAGGGAATTCTGAAGCTTTCTTT
CDR3: CASSPHTGNSEAFF

V: TRBV19
J: TRBJ1-2
size: few
D: TRBD1
DNA: TGTGCCAGTAGTACGGGACAGGGTGGCTATGGCTACACCTTC
CDR3: CASSTGQGGYGYTF

V: TRBV28
J: TRBJ1-2
size: once
D: -
DNA: TGTGCCAGCGTTCGGGCCACCGGGACCGGAAGGATCTATGGCTACACCTTC
CDR3: CASVRATGTGRIYGYTF

V: TRBV14
J: TRBJ2-3
size: -
D: TRBD1
DNA: TGTGCCAGCAGCCTGGGAGGGACAGGGAGCACAGATACGCAGTATTTT
CDR3: CASSLGGTGSTDTQYF

V: TRBV5-1
J: TRBJ2-3
size: -
D: -
DNA: TGCGCCAGCAGCCCACCTCCGGGACTTTACACAGATACGCAGTATTTT
CDR3: CASSPPPGLYTDTQYF

V: TRBV2
J: TRBJ2-5
size: -
D: -
DNA: TGTGCCAGCACTTCAGGGGCCCTCCGGATGCAGTACTTC
CDR3: CASTSGALRMQYF

V: TRBV5-4
J: TRBJ2-2
size: -
D: -
DNA: TGTGCCAGCAGACAAACAGGGAGCCGAGGCGGGGAGCTGTTTTTT
CDR3: CASRQTGSRGGELFF

V: TRBV29-1
J: TRBJ1-5
size: -
D: -
DNA: TGCAGCGTTGTGGGTGAGGGGAATCAGCCCCAGCATTTT
CDR3: CSVVGEGNQPQHF

V: TRBV4-1
J: TRBJ1-4
size: -
D: TRBD1
DNA: TGCGCCAGCAGCCAAGAGTGGGACAGAGCGTCCGCAACTAATGAAAAACTGTTTTTT
CDR3: CASSQEWDRASATNEKLFF

V: TRBV19
J: TRBJ2-5
size: once
D: -
DNA: TGTGCCAGTAGTGCCGCCCGATGGGGGGCGGAAGAGACCCAGTACTTC
CDR3: CASSAARWGAEETQYF

V: TRBV5-5
J: TRBJ1-4
size: -
D: -
DNA: TGTGCCAGCAGCCCGCTGGGCACAGGCTCTAATGAAAAACTGTTTTTT
CDR3: CASSPLGTGSNEKLFF

V: TRBV5-1
J: TRBJ2-5
size: -
D: TRBD2
DNA: TGCGCCAGCAGCATAACGACGGGACTACAAGAGACCCAGTACTTC
CDR3: CASSITTGLQETQYF

V: TRBV5-1
J: TRBJ1-1
size: -
D: -
DNA: TGCGCCAGCAGCTTGATGGGGGCCACTGAAGCTTTCTTT
CDR3: CASSLMGATEAFF

V: TRBV9
J: TRBJ2-3
size: -
D: -
DNA: TGTGCCAGCAGCGTACTGGGGCTAGCCGGCACAGATACGCAGTATTTT
CDR3: CASSVLGLAGTDTQYF

V: TRBV2
J: TRBJ1-1
size: -
D: -
DNA: TGTGCCAGCAGTAAAAGACCTATCAACACTGAAGCTTTCTTT
CDR3: CASSKRPINTEAFF

V: TRBV3-1/TRBV3-2
J: TRBJ1-2
size: -
D: TRBD1
DNA: TGTGCCAGCAGCCAAGAAATCAGGGGGCACTATGGCTACACCTTC
CDR3: CASSQEIRGHYGYTF

V: TRBV5-1
J: TRBJ1-6
size: -
D: -
DNA: TGCGCCAGCAGCTTGGCGGCAGGCGGGGTTAATTCACCCCTCCACTTT
CDR3: CASSLAAGGVNSPLHF

V: TRBV24-1
J: TRBJ1-6
size: -
D: -
DNA: TGTGCCACCAGTGATGTGTGGCCCGGGACAAATGGTAGGACACCCCTCCACTTT
CDR3: CATSDVWPGTNGRTPLHF

V: TRBV6-6
J: TRBJ2-5
size: -
D: -
DNA: TGTGCCAGGACTGTCGGGGAGAGGGAGACCCAGTACTTC
CDR3: CARTVGERETQYF

V: TRBV5-1
J: TRBJ2-2
size: -
D: -
DNA: TGCGCCAGCAGCTTGGTAGGCACGACGAACACCGGGGAGCTGTTTTTT
CDR3: CASSLVGTTNTGELFF

V: TRBV23-1
J: TRBJ1-2
size: -
D: TRBD1
DNA: TGCGCCAGCAGTCACCGGGCCGGGACAGGCGGCTACACCTTC
CDR3: CASSHRAGTGGYTF

V: TRBV5-4
J: TRBJ1-1
size: -
D: -
DNA: TGTGCCAGCAGCTTGTATCAGAACACTGAAGCTTTCTTT
CDR3: CASSLYQNTEAFF

V: TRBV6-4
J: TRBJ2-5
size: -
D: TRBD1
DNA: TGTGCCAGCAGTGCCTTACTAGCAGGGGGCAGAGAGACCCAGTACTTC
CDR3: CASSALLAGGRETQYF

V: TRBV6-5
J: TRBJ1-3
size: once
D: -
DNA: TGTGCCAGCTTATTATCAGGCGGAAACACCATATATTTT
CDR3: CASLLSGGNTIYF

V: TRBV18
J: TRBJ2-3
size: -
D: TRBD2
DNA: TGTGCCAGCTCACCGAATCGGCTAAGCGGGGGGTTGGATACGCAGTATTTT
CDR3: CASSPNRLSGGLDTQYF

V: TRBV18
J: TRBJ2-3
size: -
D: -
DNA: TGTGCCAGCTCACCTTATACAGCTAGCACAGATACGCAGTATTTT
CDR3: CASSPYTASTDTQYF

V: TRBV27
J: TRBJ1-3
size: -
D: -
DNA: TGTGCCAGCAGGGAAGGGTTGTCTGGAAACACCATATATTTT
CDR3: CASREGLSGNTIYF

V: TRBV19
J: TRBJ1-1
size: -
D: TRBD1
DNA: TGTGCCAGTAGTTTCCTTGGGGACAGGGGGAACACTGAAGCTTTCTTT
CDR3: CASSFLGDRGNTEAFF

V: TRBV5-1
J: TRBJ2-3
size: -
D: TRBD1
DNA: TGCGCCAGCAGGGGACAGGCCGGTAACACAGATACGCAGTATTTT
CDR3: CASRGQAGNTDTQYF

V: TRBV10-3
J: TRBJ1-5
size: few
D: -
DNA: TGTGCCATCTGTAGGGACCCAAATCAGCCCCAGCATTTT
CDR3: CAICRDPNQPQHF

V: TRBV5-1
J: TRBJ2-3
size: -
D: TRBD2
DNA: TGCGCCAGCAGCCCTGGACTAGCGGTTATGCAAGATACGCAGTATTTT
CDR3: CASSPGLAVMQDTQYF

V: TRBV6-5
J: TRBJ2-3
size: -
D: TRBD2
DNA: TGTGCCAGCAGTACGACTAGCGGGGGTGCAGATACGCAGTATTTT
CDR3: CASSTTSGGADTQYF

V: TRBV9
J: TRBJ2-3
size: -
D: -
DNA: TGTGCCAGCAGCCCTTCCAGTGGGGGCAGGGATACGCAGTATTTT
CDR3: CASSPSSGGRDTQYF

V: TRBV7-2
J: TRBJ2-4
size: -
D: -
DNA: TGTGCCAGCAGCTATACAACAAACATTCAGTACTTC
CDR3: CASSYTTNIQYF

V: TRBV3-1/TRBV3-2
J: TRBJ1-5
size: few
D: -
DNA: TGTGCCAGCAGCCAAGGGCAGTCTAACAATCAGCCCCAGCATTTT
CDR3: CASSQGQSNNQPQHF

V: TRBV27
J: TRBJ2-5
size: -
D: TRBD1
DNA: TGTGCCAGCAGTTTATTTGGGACAGGGGGGATGGTGACCCAGTACTTC
CDR3: CASSLFGTGGMVTQYF

V: TRBV7-8
J: TRBJ1-5
size: once
D: -
DNA: TGTGCCAGCAGCTTAGGTTTCGGGACCCTTGGGAACAATCAGCCCCAGCATTTT
CDR3: CASSLGFGTLGNNQPQHF

V: TRBV6-5
J: TRBJ2-2
size: -
D: -
DNA: TGTGCCAGCAGTTTGCGACGTGCCACCGGGGAGCTGTTTTTT
CDR3: CASSLRRATGELFF

V: TRBV2
J: TRBJ1-5
size: -
D: -
DNA: TGTGCCAGCAGTGATAGGACAGCGAATCAGCCCCAGCATTTT
CDR3: CASSDRTANQPQHF

V: TRBV9
J: TRBJ2-2
size: -
D: TRBD2
DNA: TGTGCCAGCAGTGCAACTAGCGCCGGGGAGCTGTTTTTT
CDR3: CASSATSAGELFF

V: TRBV10-3
J: TRBJ2-4
size: -
D: TRBD2
DNA: TGTGCCACCGCCCCACGACTAGCCGAAACAAACATTCAGTACTTC
CDR3: CATAPRLAETNIQYF

V: TRBV6-6
J: TRBJ2-1
size: -
D: TRBD2
DNA: TGTGCCAGCAGTCGACTCGAGCGGGGTGGGAATGAGCAGTTCTTC
CDR3: CASSRLERGGNEQFF

V: TRBV7-2
J: TRBJ1-5
size: -
D: -
DNA: TGTGCCAGCAGCTTAGTTACAAGCGATCAGCCCCAGCATTTT
CDR3: CASSLVTSDQPQHF

V: TRBV28
J: TRBJ2-3
size: -
D: -
DNA: TGTGCCAGCAGCAAACGAGATACGCAGTATTTT
CDR3: CASSKRDTQYF

V: TRBV6-6
J: TRBJ1-4
size: -
D: -
DNA: TGTGCCAGCAGTCGCAACCAGGGAGGTACTGAAAAACTGTTTTTT
CDR3: CASSRNQGGTEKLFF

V: TRBV5-4
J: TRBJ2-1
size: -
D: TRBD1
DNA: TGTGCCAGCAGCTTGGGACAGGGAGCCTACAATGAGCAGTTCTTC
CDR3: CASSLGQGAYNEQFF

V: TRBV5-1
J: TRBJ2-5
size: -
D: -
DNA: TGCGCCAGCAGCTTCCAAGAGACCCAGTACTTC
CDR3: CASSFQETQYF

V: TRBV7-6
J: TRBJ2-1
size: -
D: -
DNA: TGTGCCAGCAGCTTCGACAGTGCCCCCTACAATGAGCAGTTCTTC
CDR3: CASSFDSAPYNEQFF

V: TRBV4-3
J: TRBJ2-1
size: -
D: -
DNA: TGCGCCAGCAGCCATGCCCAGGGCGATGAGCAGTTCTTC
CDR3: CASSHAQGDEQFF

V: TRBV2
J: TRBJ2-1
size: -
D: -
DNA: TGTGCCAGCAGTGAAGCGCACCACATCGACTCCTACAATGAGCAGTTCTTC
CDR3: CASSEAHHIDSYNEQFF

V: TRBV6-5
J: TRBJ2-2
size: -
D: -
DNA: TGTGCCAGCAGTTATGGGGACCGGAATACCGGGGAGCTGTTTTTT
CDR3: CASSYGDRNTGELFF

V: TRBV7-8
J: TRBJ1-6
size: once
D: TRBD1
DNA: TGTGCCAGCAGCTTGGGGACAGGGAGAAGTTCACCCCTCCACTTT
CDR3: CASSLGTGRSSPLHF